These 2 T cell receptor beta chains originate from one sample sequenced in a study of T cell repertoires in cytomegalovirus infection. TCRdb reanalysed the reads using MiXCR and keeps one entry per CDR3 protein. This sample has a few hundred thousand distinct CDR3 sequences, with over 7.5% found just once. The sequenced sample was PBMCs. These receptors all come from a human donor in good health (CMV status not recorded). Some clones in this sample may be carry-over from other donors' samples.

The chain recombines TRBV6-6 with TRBJ2-1, with 12 bases matching TRBD2. CDR1 is MNHNY, CDR2 SVGAGI, per germline (reference sequence). This CDR3 comprises 20 residues. V dropped 0 bases and J dropped 0; count of bases not matched to a gene: 9. CDR3 protein: CASSYSNVLAGGSSYNEQFF. The CDR3 DNA follows: TGTGCCAGCAGTTACTCGAACGTGCTAGCGGGGGGGAGCTCCTACAATGAGCAGTTCTTC.

The chain has TRBV19 and TRBJ1-3, with no clear D. The V end was cut by 10 bases, the J end by 0 bases, with 13 bases between. CDR3 size: 14 residues. Germline V gene data show CDR1 as LNHDA and CDR2 as SQIVND (reference sequence). CDR3 nucleotide sequence: TGTGCCAATAACCCGGGCCCCTCTGGAAACACCATATATTTT. It specifies CANNPGPSGNTIYF.